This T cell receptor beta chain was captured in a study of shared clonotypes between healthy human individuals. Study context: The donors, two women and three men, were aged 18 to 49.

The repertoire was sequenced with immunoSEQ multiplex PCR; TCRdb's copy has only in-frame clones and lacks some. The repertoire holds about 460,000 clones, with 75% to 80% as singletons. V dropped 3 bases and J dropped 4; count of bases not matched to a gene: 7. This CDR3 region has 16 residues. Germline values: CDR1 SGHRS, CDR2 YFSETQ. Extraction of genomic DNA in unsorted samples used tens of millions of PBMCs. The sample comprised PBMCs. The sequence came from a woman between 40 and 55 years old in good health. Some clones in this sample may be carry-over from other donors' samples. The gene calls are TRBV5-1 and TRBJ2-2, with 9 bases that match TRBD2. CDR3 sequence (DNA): TGCGCCAGCAGCTGGCGGGAGGGGCGAGGCACCGGGGAGCTGTTTTTT. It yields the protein CASSWREGRGTGELFF.